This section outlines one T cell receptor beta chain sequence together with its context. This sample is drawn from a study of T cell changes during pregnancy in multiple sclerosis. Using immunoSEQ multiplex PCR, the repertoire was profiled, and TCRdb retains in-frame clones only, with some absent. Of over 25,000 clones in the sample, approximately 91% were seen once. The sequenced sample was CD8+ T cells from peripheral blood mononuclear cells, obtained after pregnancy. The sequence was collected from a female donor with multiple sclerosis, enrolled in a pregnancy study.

CDR3: CASSKGQAYEQYF. CDR3 DNA sequence: TGTGCCAGCAGCAAGGGACAGGCGTACGAGCAGTACTTC. The rearrangement uses TRBV6-5 and TRBJ2-7; 8 nucleotides agree with TRBD1. Germline CDR1 and CDR2: MNHEY and SVGAGI. This CDR3 has 13 amino acids. The ends lost 6 bases at V and 4 bases at J; junction bases unmatched: 5.